The entry below gives a single T cell receptor (beta chain) sequence along with its context. These data are taken from a study of T cells in Graves' hyperthyroidism and ophthalmopathy. RNA transcripts yielded amplified TCR beta CDR3 regions. The HTBI primer set drove a first-round RT-PCR of the TCR CDR3. TCRdb re-derived calls from the multiplex PCR reads in MiXCR, one entry per CDR3 protein. The data show hundreds of thousands of distinct CDR3 sequences, around 24% seen once. The CDR3 is made up of 13 amino acids. Germline CDR1 and CDR2: SQVTM and ANQGSEA. V dropped 7 bases and J dropped 2 bases, with 11 bases sitting between them.

Sequencing was performed on blood. The clonotype was recovered from a woman in her 30s with Graves' ophthalmopathy. J is TRBJ2-2 and V is TRBV29-1; maybe TRBD1 (6 bases). The CDR3 coding sequence is TGCAGCGCAAAACAGGGAAACACCGGGGAGCTGTTTTTT. The encoded protein is CSAKQGNTGELFF.